This note documents a single T cell receptor (beta chain) sequence. The antigen remains undetermined. Per the germline V gene, CDR1 is SGHTA and CDR2 is FQGNSA. With 6 bases removed from V and 9 bases from J, the gap between germline ends came to 17 bases. The CDR3 length is 14 residues. The record originates from a study of T cell responses to AZD1222 COVID-19 vaccine. Assay: immunoSEQ multiplex PCR; the TCRdb copy retains only in-frame clones and omits some. The sample lists around 63,000 clones, 65% to 90% occurring once. Study outcomes and limitations: Spike-spanning, vaccine-associated CD4 TCRs were dominant at 160-218 and 743-854. Spike-specific TCR breadth and depth rose after two AZD1222 doses.

The sequence was collected from an adult in good health. The chain employs TRBV7-2 and TRBJ1-4; TRBD1 might be the D (6 bases). Sequencing used peripheral blood, obtained on day 0 of AZD1222 vaccination. The DNA of the CDR3 is TGTGCCAGCAGTCGGGACACGTCAGGGAAAAAACTGTTTTTT. Its protein product is CASSRDTSGKKLFF.